Described below is a single T cell receptor beta chain sequence and its context. These data belong to a study of blood T cell repertoires in COVID-19. Germline-derived CDR1 and CDR2 are SGHRS and YFSETQ. With 0 bases removed from V and 2 bases from J, the gap between germline ends came to 9 bases. The CDR3 is 14 amino acids. TCRdb's table, derived via immunoSEQ multiplex PCR, lists solely in-frame clones and lacks some. The sample consists of a few hundred thousand clones, roughly 86% of them appearing once. Sequenced material: peripheral blood. V is TRBV5-1 and J is TRBJ2-7; D is perhaps TRBD1 (6 bases). This clonotype was sampled from a young woman with COVID-19, enrolled during active disease. DNA for the CDR3: TGCGCCAGCAGCTTGGGTCCAGGGGCCTACGAGCAGTACTTC. Translating it yields CASSLGPGAYEQYF.